Shown below are 28 T cell receptor beta chains from a single sample sequenced in a study of technical replicates of blood from a few donors. Clones were sequenced by immunoSEQ multiplex PCR, and TCRdb holds only the in-frame ones, with some missing. The data contain 80,000 or so clones, approximately 75% of them singletons. The sample comprised PBMCs. The receptors shown here come from a human donor in good health. Some clones in this sample may be carry-over from other donors' samples.

V is TRBV5-1 and J is TRBJ2-1; possible D gene TRBD2, 7 bases. The CDR3 has 17 residues. CDR1 and CDR2 from the germline V gene are SGHRS and YFSETQ. V shed 4 bases and J shed 8 bases, with 25 bases lying between them. The CDR3 loop reads CASSPAEGGALGYEQFF. In nucleotides, the CDR3 is TGCGCCAGCAGCCCAGCCGAGGGGGGGGCGTTGGGGTATGAGCAGTTCTTC.

The chain combines TRBV29-1 with TRBJ2-5, with D unresolved. The V end was cut by 3 bases, the J end by 5 bases, with 16 bases between. Germline V gives CDR1 SQVTM, CDR2 ANQGSEA. CDR3 length: 14 amino acids. The CDR3 sequence: CSVETESSFETQYF. For the CDR3, the DNA is TGCAGCGTTGAGACGGAGAGTTCGTTCGAGACCCAGTACTTC.

In this sample, this clone turned up a few times. The chain uses TRBV6-6 and TRBJ2-1, with 11 positions matching TRBD2. Germline values: CDR1 MNHNY, CDR2 SVGAGI (reference sequence). V shed 5 bases, J shed 7 bases, and the junction held 10 bases outside the gene matches. The length of the CDR3 is 16 residues. CDR3 bases: TGTGCCAGCAGTCAAAGTACTAGCGGGAGTAGAAATGAGCAGTTCTTC. Amino acid sequence: CASSQSTSGSRNEQFF.

The J gene is TRBJ1-4, the V gene TRBV6-1, with 7 bases fitting TRBD1. With V trimmed by 3 bases and J by 3 bases, 7 bases remained unmatched. The CDR3 length is 16 residues. Germline V lookup: CDR1 MNHNS, CDR2 SASEGT. The CDR3 DNA reads as TGTGCCAGCAGTGACCGACAGGGCCCAGCTAATGAAAAACTGTTTTTT. Translation: CASSDRQGPANEKLFF.

This chain uses TRBV6-4 with TRBJ2-1; D perhaps matches TRBD2 (5 bases). Germline V gene sequence: CDR1 MRHNA, CDR2 SNTAGT. The CDR3 has 20 residues. Trimming removed 0 bases from V and 6 bases from J, with 27 bases in between. CDR3: CASSDSIGDWTYQGSNEQFF. The CDR3 nucleotides read TGTGCCAGCAGTGACTCGATAGGAGATTGGACTTACCAAGGGAGCAATGAGCAGTTCTTC.

The chain combines TRBV19 with TRBJ2-1; perhaps TRBD1 as D (6 bases). The CDR3 extends over 13 amino acids. Germline CDR1 LNHDA, CDR2 SQIVND (reference sequence). V lost 7 bases, J lost 11 bases, and 18 bases lay in between. The CDR3 coding sequence is TGTGCCAGTACTTCAGGGGAGACCCCCAAGCAGTTCTTC. Translating it yields CASTSGETPKQFF.

V gene TRBV5-1 combines with J gene TRBJ2-1; D might be TRBD1 (5 bases). CDR1 and CDR2 from the germline V gene are SGHRS and YFSETQ. The CDR3 length is 14 residues. Trimming shortened V by 2 bases and J by 8 bases, and 14 bases separated the two germline ends. As DNA, the CDR3 is TGCGCCAGCAGCTTCAGGACACCATCCGATGAGCAGTTCTTC. It encodes CASSFRTPSDEQFF.

In this sample, this clone turned up once. The V and J genes are TRBV7-8 and TRBJ2-2, with 10 bases matching TRBD1. Germline CDR1 reads SGHVS; CDR2 reads FQNEAQ. The junction had 9 bases not matched to a gene; V was cut back by 4 bases and J by 7 bases. CDR3 length: 16 amino acids. The CDR3 sequence is CASSSLRQGAIGELFF. The CDR3, as DNA: TGTGCCAGCAGCTCTCTACGACAGGGGGCTATCGGGGAGCTGTTTTTT.

This rearrangement joins TRBV7-9 to TRBJ2-5, with TRBD2 as a possible D gene (5 bases). V gave up 4 bases and J gave up 7 bases, with 16 bases separating them. Per the germline V gene, CDR1 is SEHNR and CDR2 is FQNEAQ (reference sequence). CDR3 length: 14 amino acids. CDR3 residues: CASSSIGPAGTQYF. The CDR3 nucleotides are TGTGCCAGCAGCTCCATAGGGCCGGCGGGGACCCAGTACTTC.

At least ten counts were recorded for this clone. The J gene is TRBJ2-7, the V gene TRBV5-1; D is ambiguous. Looked up from germline, CDR1 is SGHRS and CDR2 is YFSETQ. This CDR3 comprises 13 residues. V was pared by 5 bases and J by 2 bases, with 11 bases between. The CDR3 nucleotides are TGCGCCAGCAGTTTACTCCCCCCCTACGAGCAGTACTTC. Its translation: CASSLLPPYEQYF.

The chain uses TRBV19 and TRBJ1-1; no definite D call. This CDR3 is built from 14 residues. Germline CDR1 reads LNHDA; CDR2 reads SQIVND (reference sequence). V shed 1 base and J shed 5 bases, with 11 bases lying between them. The CDR3 DNA reads as TGTGCCAGTAGTATAGTTCTCTGGAGGACTGAAGCTTTCTTT. The encoded protein is CASSIVLWRTEAFF.

This chain connects TRBV7-2 to TRBJ2-1; no reliable D call. Trimming cost V 1 base and J 10 bases, with 8 bases left between them. The CDR3 extends over 12 amino acids. Looked up from germline, CDR1 is SGHTA and CDR2 is FQGNSA. The CDR3 DNA reads as TGTGCCAGCAGCTTAGAATACGGGGAGCAGTTCTTC. Protein sequence: CASSLEYGEQFF.

This chain uses TRBV4-1 with TRBJ1-1; D gene unclear. Germline V lookup: CDR1 MGHRA, CDR2 YSYEKL. V was clipped by 4 bases and J by 6 bases, with 21 bases between them. CDR3 length: 16 amino acids. The CDR3 loop is CASSPLLGSGEPEAFF. The CDR3 coding sequence is TGCGCCAGCAGCCCTTTGTTAGGGTCCGGGGAACCTGAAGCTTTCTTT.

The chain links TRBV7-2 to TRBJ2-3, with 10 bases that match TRBD2. V lost 5 bases and J lost 7; bases outside the gene matches: 9. The germline gives CDR1 SGHTA, CDR2 FQGNSA. The CDR3 contains 15 residues. In nucleotides, the CDR3 is TGTGCCAGCAGCCGAGCGGGAGGGGGCACTTATACGCAGTATTTT. Protein product: CASSRAGGGTYTQYF.

The V call is TRBV5-1, the J call TRBJ1-2, with 12 bases lining up with TRBD1. The CDR3 is 14 residues long. V lost 5 bases to trimming and J lost 8 bases; unmatched junction nucleotides: 7. Germline CDR1 and CDR2: SGHRS and YFSETQ. The CDR3 region is CASRPGQGAQGYTF. CDR3 DNA sequence: TGCGCCAGCAGACCGGGACAGGGGGCCCAAGGCTACACCTTC.

The V and J genes are TRBV10-2 and TRBJ2-1; maybe TRBD2 (7 bases). The CDR3 totals 14 residues. CDR1 is WSHSY and CDR2 is SAAADI in the germline V gene. Trimming pared 8 bases from V and 5 bases from J, leaving 16 bases between. In nucleotides, the CDR3 is TGCGCCAGCCAAAGCGGGACAATTAACAATGAGCAGTTCTTC. Its translation: CASQSGTINNEQFF.

This clone was seen only once. The chain carries TRBV7-2 and TRBJ2-3; TRBD2 aligns across 11 bases. Germline CDR1 SGHTA, CDR2 FQGNSA. With 4 bases clipped from V and 4 bases from J, the junction kept 7 bases outside the gene matches. The CDR3 loop spans 16 amino acids. DNA for the CDR3: TGTGCCAGCAGCTCGATAGCGGGAGGGCCCCCAGATACGCAGTATTTT. It translates to CASSSIAGGPPDTQYF.

CDR3 protein: CASSVGLAGNIQYF. The CDR3 region has the DNA TGTGCCAGCAGCGTAGGACTAGCGGGAAACATTCAGTACTTC. This chain joins TRBV9 and TRBJ2-4; TRBD2 agrees at 10 bases. The V gene end was trimmed by 0 bases and the J gene end by 6 bases; junction bases not matched to a gene: 0. CDR1 and CDR2 from the germline V gene are SGDLS and YYNGEE. The CDR3 extends over 14 amino acids.

The rearrangement links TRBV6-7 to TRBJ1-1, with D possibly matching TRBD1 (5 bases). TRBV6-7 is annotated as an ORF whose role is uncertain. The CDR3 is 14 residues long. The V and J ends lost 4 bases and 4 bases respectively, with 13 bases between them. The CDR3 nucleotides read TGTGCCAGCAGTTTGGAGGGACGGCTCACTGAAGCTTTCTTT. This sequence encodes CASSLEGRLTEAFF.

V is TRBV4-3 and J is TRBJ2-7; a weak D match, TRBD2 (6 bases). There are 15 residues in the CDR3. Trimming cost V 3 bases and J 0 bases, with 12 bases left between them. The germline CDR1 and CDR2 sequences are LGHNA and YSLEER. This CDR3 is CASSQSRGTSYEQYF. CDR3 nucleotides: TGCGCCAGCAGCCAGTCCCGGGGGACCTCCTACGAGCAGTACTTC.

This clone has a count of ten or more. The chain recombines TRBV9 with TRBJ1-3; weak D call: TRBD1 (5 bases). Germline V lookup: CDR1 SGDLS, CDR2 YYNGEE. V gave up 6 bases and J gave up 2 bases, with 9 bases separating them. The CDR3 runs to 13 residues. In nucleotides, the CDR3 is TGTGCCAGCAAAGCAGGGACTGGAAACACCATATATTTT. It is translated as CASKAGTGNTIYF.

This clone has a single count. V usage is TRBV10-2 and J usage is TRBJ1-2; 7 bases match TRBD1. There are 12 residues in the CDR3. V trimming: 6 bases; J trimming: 8 bases; junction bases outside the gene matches: 6. Germline-derived CDR1 and CDR2 are WSHSY and SAAADI. CDR3 in DNA: TGCGCCAGCAGCCAAAGAGGGGGCGGCTACACCTTC. This translates into CASSQRGGGYTF.

This clone was detected once. The chain couples TRBV29-1 to TRBJ1-2; D is ambiguous. Per the germline V gene, CDR1 is SQVTM and CDR2 is ANQGSEA. V was shortened by 5 bases and J by 4 bases, with 8 bases between the two germline ends. CDR3 size: 11 residues. The CDR3 spells CSVRVFYGYTF. The CDR3 DNA follows: TGCAGCGTTCGAGTCTTCTATGGCTACACCTTC.

The V and J genes are TRBV6-5 and TRBJ1-5; D possibly corresponds to TRBD1 (6 bases). Germline V gene lookup returns CDR1 MNHEY and CDR2 SVGAGI. The V and J ends lost 2 bases and 7 bases respectively, with 12 bases between them. CDR3 length equals 14 residues. The CDR3 coding sequence is TGTGCCAGCAGTTACGGGGGGGCGGGCCAGCCCCAGCATTTT. This translates into CASSYGGAGQPQHF.

The chain carries TRBV30 and TRBJ1-3; tentatively, D is TRBD1 (6 bases). Germline-derived CDR1 and CDR2 are GTSNPN and SVGIG (reference sequence). Trimming removed 5 bases from V and 0 bases from J, with 11 bases in between. This CDR3 comprises 14 residues. The CDR3, as DNA: TGTGCCTGGCGTTCGACAGGCTCTGGAAACACCATATATTTT. Protein sequence: CAWRSTGSGNTIYF.

The chain uses TRBV5-6 and TRBJ1-3; D gene uncertain. V lost 4 bases to trimming and J lost 0 bases, with 14 bases between them. In germline, CDR1 is SGHDT, CDR2 YYEEEE. The CDR3 length is 16 residues. The CDR3 bases are TGTGCCAGCAGCCCGCTCAAAGCTTCCTCTGGAAACACCATATATTTT. This translates into CASSPLKASSGNTIYF.

This chain connects TRBV9 to TRBJ1-1; D might be TRBD1 (6 bases). Germline CDR1 reads SGDLS; CDR2 reads YYNGEE. V was pared by 6 bases and J by 4 bases, with 16 bases between. The CDR3 spans 14 residues. The DNA of the CDR3 is TGTGCCAGCACGAGGGGGGGGTCGTTCACTGAAGCTTTCTTT. Translating it yields CASTRGGSFTEAFF.

This chain connects TRBV7-9 to TRBJ1-5, with a possible D match to TRBD1 (6 bases). This CDR3 has 15 residues. Trimming took 4 bases from V and 2 from J, leaving 12 bases between them. CDR1 is SEHNR and CDR2 is FQNEAQ in the germline V gene (reference sequence). CDR3 loop: CASSSTGTGNQPQHF. For the CDR3, the DNA is TGTGCCAGCAGCTCCACAGGGACGGGCAATCAGCCCCAGCATTTT.